One sample yielded the 15 T cell receptor beta chains listed below, sequenced in a study of CD8+ T cells in alopecia areata. Sequencing templates came from extracted RNA that was reverse transcribed into cDNA. Clones were sequenced by immunoSEQ multiplex PCR, and TCRdb holds only the in-frame ones, with some missing. The data show about 110,000 clones, with none appearing a single time. The sample comprised lesional skin. The receptors were sampled from a C3H/HeJ mouse with alopecia areata. These mice share the MHC haplotype H2-k.

This clone was observed many times. The listed genes are named as in mouse. The CDR3 loop is CASRTGGAETLYF. Incomplete CDR3 DNA: TGTGCCAGCAGGACTGGGGGGGCAGAA. The chain links TRBV13-3 to TRBJ2-3, with TRBD2 identical over 10 bases. The read ends 4 residues early relative to the CDR3; the germline J gene fills the gap. J was trimmed by 3 bases and V by 5 bases; bases with no gene match: 0. The CDR3 is 13 amino acids. Germline V gene lookup returns CDR1 NNHDY and CDR2 SYVADS.

Regarding this clone: The gene names given are mouse names. The read terminates 4 residues ahead of where the CDR3 ends, so the germline J gene completes it. This chain uses TRBV13-2 with TRBJ2-1; D is undetermined. The V end lost 0 bases, the J end lost 1 base, and 8 bases lay between the germline ends. This CDR3 has 15 residues. Germline-derived CDR1 and CDR2 are NNHNN and SYGAGS (reference sequence). The CDR3 region is CASGDARQNYAEQFF. The sequenced CDR3 bases are TGTGCCAGCGGTGATGCCCGACAAAACTATGCT.

Worth noting for this clone: TCRdb lists a protein that is different at residue 11 from the translated DNA; the protein given here uses the DNA translation. Germline and genes: mouse. The read ends 3 residues before the CDR3 terminus; that terminus is restored from the germline J gene. Additional DNA sequences in this sample encode the identical CDR3. The chain has TRBV13-3 and TRBJ1-3, with TRBD1 identical over 7 bases. CDR3 length: 14 amino acids. Germline CDR1 reads NNHDY; CDR2 reads SYVADS. With 1 base clipped from V and 4 bases from J, the junction kept 2 bases outside the gene matches. The CDR3 spells CASSDRGLGNTLYF. The covered CDR3 bases are TGTGCCAGCAGTGATAGGGGGCTGGGAAATACG.

This clone was observed a handful of times. The gene names here belong to mouse. The CDR3 is cut off 4 residues early in the read; its end comes from the germline J gene. The V gene is TRBV19, the J gene TRBJ2-1; D perhaps matches TRBD2 (6 bases). Per the germline V gene, CDR1 is FNHDT and CDR2 is SITEND (reference sequence). CDR3 size: 14 residues. The germline V and J ends were trimmed by 2 bases and 3 bases, with 9 bases remaining between them. The CDR3 spells CASSIIGGYAEQFF. The CDR3 bases that were read are TGTGCCAGCAGTATCATTGGGGGCTATGCT.

This clone has only a few counts. Germline and genes here are mouse. The read terminates 4 residues ahead of where the CDR3 ends, so the germline J gene completes it. The J gene is TRBJ2-4, the V gene TRBV19; TRBD2 agrees at 11 bases. This CDR3 comprises 15 residues. From germline, CDR1 is FNHDT and CDR2 SITEND (reference sequence). V was pared by 6 bases and J by 2 bases, with 5 bases of the junction left unmatched. CDR3 amino acids: CASTRDWGNQNTLYF. The CDR3 bases that were read are TGTGCCAGCACCCGGGACTGGGGGAATCAAAAC.

Details on this clone: Gene names are the mouse ones. Read coverage stops 4 residues before the CDR3 terminus; the germline J gene supplies the remainder. The chain recombines TRBV12-1 with TRBJ2-4, with D perhaps matching TRBD2 (6 bases). Germline V gives CDR1 SGHSN, CDR2 HYEKVE. The germline V and J ends were trimmed by 0 bases and 0 bases, with 12 bases remaining between them. This CDR3 region has 16 residues. Incomplete CDR3 DNA: TGTGCCAGCTCTCTCGTGGGGGAGCACAGTCAAAAC. Protein: CASSLVGEHSQN. The complete CDR3 sequence is CASSLVGEHSQNTLYF.

As for this clone: Gene names follow the mouse nomenclature. The CDR3 end lies 4 residues beyond the end of the read and is filled in from the germline J gene. The V and J genes are TRBV1 and TRBJ2-2; the D gene is possibly TRBD1 (7 bases). Germline lookup yields CDR1 NSQYPW and CDR2 LRSPGD (reference sequence). The CDR3 is 15 amino acids. With 0 bases removed from V and 6 bases from J, the gap between germline ends came to 11 bases. CDR3 protein: CTCSADVGGPGQLYF. The DNA read from the CDR3 is TGCACCTGCAGTGCAGATGTAGGGGGCCCCGGG.

As concerns this clone: Any gene name here is a mouse gene name. With the read ending 4 residues before the CDR3 end, the germline J gene is used to fill in that end. This sequence joins TRBV14 and TRBJ2-5, with TRBD2 matching 13 bases. This CDR3 has 17 amino acids. J was trimmed by 0 bases and V by 3 bases; bases with no gene match: 4. CDR1 SGHDT and CDR2 FRDEAV come from the germline V gene. The CDR3 protein is CASSSGTGGVNQDTQYF. Partial CDR3 DNA: TGTGCCAGCAGTTCCGGGACTGGGGGGGTAAACCAAGAC.

A few counts support this clone. There is a difference at residue 11 between the TCRdb protein and the DNA translation, so the protein given here was translated from the DNA. Mouse germline and gene names are used. Read sequence stops 3 residues before the CDR3 end, and the germline J gene provides the missing end. The chain recombines TRBV31 with TRBJ1-6, with a tentative D call TRBD1 (6 bases). TRBJ1-6 is an ORF, and what it does is uncertain. Trimming took 1 base from V and 5 from J, leaving 9 bases between them. The CDR3 runs to 14 residues. Germline V gives CDR1 GKSSPN, CDR2 SITVG. The sequenced part of the CDR3 DNA is TGTGCCTGGAGTCCCCGGGACAATAATTCGCCC. This gives the protein CAWSPRDNNSP. The entire CDR3 protein is CAWSPRDNNSPLYF.

This clone was observed at least ten times. Mouse gene names apply. The CDR3 goes on 4 residues after the read ends, and that part is filled in from the germline J gene. The chain recombines TRBV1 with TRBJ2-3; D is perhaps TRBD1 (6 bases). The V end was cut by 0 bases, the J end by 0 bases, with 10 bases between. This CDR3 has 16 residues. Germline V gene data show CDR1 as NSQYPW and CDR2 as LRSPGD (reference sequence). The CDR3 bases that were read are TGCACCTGCAGTGCAGAAGGGGGACAAAGTGCAGAA. It is translated as CTCSAEGGQSAE. The CDR3 in full is CTCSAEGGQSAETLYF.

Comments on this clone: Mouse germline and gene names are used. The read stops 4 residues short of the end of the CDR3; the missing end is completed from the germline J gene. The rearrangement links TRBV1 to TRBJ1-1, with TRBD1 matching 7 bases. Germline values: CDR1 NSQYPW, CDR2 LRSPGD (reference sequence). With 3 bases clipped from V and 0 bases from J, the junction kept 7 bases outside the gene matches. This CDR3 region has 16 residues. The sequenced part of the CDR3 DNA is TGCACCTGCAGTGCCCTCTCCGGGACAGCAAACACA. Its translation is CTCSALSGTANT. The CDR3 in its entirety is CTCSALSGTANTEVFF.

This clone was seen only a few times. Genes here carry mouse names. The part of the CDR3 DNA that was read is TGTGCCAGCAGTGATCAGGACTGGGGGTACACCGGG. This gives the protein CASSDQDWGYTG. The entire CDR3 is CASSDQDWGYTGQLYF. The chain combines TRBV13-3 with TRBJ2-2; 10 bases line up with TRBD2. The sequence runs out 4 residues before the end of the CDR3; the remainder is reconstructed from the germline J gene. The CDR3 length is 16 residues. The germline V gene encodes CDR1 NNHDY and CDR2 SYVADS. V lost 1 base, J lost 3 bases, and 3 bases stayed unmatched. Variable domain in full (rest from reference TRBV13-3 and TRBJ2-2): EAAVTQSPRSKVAVTGGKVTLSCHQTNNHDYMYWYRQDTGHGLRLIHYSYVADSTEKGDIPDGYKASRPSQENFSLILELASLSQTAVYFCASSDQDWGYTGQLYFGEGSKLTVL.

Ten or more counts support this clone. Mouse germline and gene names are used. Read coverage stops 4 residues before the CDR3 terminus; the germline J gene supplies the remainder. This rearrangement joins TRBV13-3 to TRBJ2-1; TRBD1 agrees at 7 bases. Germline V lookup: CDR1 NNHDY, CDR2 SYVADS. The ends lost 1 base at V and 3 bases at J; junction bases unmatched: 10. The CDR3 is 17 residues long. This CDR3 is CASSDKGRGKGYAEQFF. The covered CDR3 bases are TGTGCCAGCAGTGATAAGGGCAGGGGGAAGGGCTATGCT.

Remarks on this clone: The protein here is the DNA translation, as the TCRdb protein differs from it at residue 12. Here the gene names and germline are mouse. The read falls 3 residues short of the CDR3 end, and the missing part is taken from the germline J gene. This sequence joins TRBV13-3 and TRBJ1-6; 8 bases match TRBD1. TRBJ1-6 is an ORF, with its function uncertain. Trimming cost V 0 bases and J 9 bases; bases outside gene matches: 5. The CDR3 sequence is 15 residues long. CDR1 is NNHDY and CDR2 is SYVADS in the germline V gene. CDR3 DNA (partial): TGTGCCAGCAGTGATGCGACAGGGGACGGTTCGCCC. It is translated as CASSDATGDGSP. The whole CDR3 protein is CASSDATGDGSPLYF.

For this clone: Mouse gene names and germline throughout. With the read ending 4 residues before the CDR3 end, the germline J gene is used to fill in that end. Distinct nucleotide sequences in the sample also encode this CDR3. The chain joins TRBV13-2 to TRBJ2-5; 9 bases are a match to TRBD1. The CDR3 sequence is 15 residues long. Unmatched junction bases numbered 1, after V lost 0 bases and J lost 2 bases. Germline lookup yields CDR1 NNHNN and CDR2 SYGAGS (reference sequence). The CDR3 bases that were read are TGTGCCAGCGGTGATGCGGACAGGGGCCAAGAC. This translates into CASGDADRGQD. The whole CDR3 protein reads CASGDADRGQDTQYF.